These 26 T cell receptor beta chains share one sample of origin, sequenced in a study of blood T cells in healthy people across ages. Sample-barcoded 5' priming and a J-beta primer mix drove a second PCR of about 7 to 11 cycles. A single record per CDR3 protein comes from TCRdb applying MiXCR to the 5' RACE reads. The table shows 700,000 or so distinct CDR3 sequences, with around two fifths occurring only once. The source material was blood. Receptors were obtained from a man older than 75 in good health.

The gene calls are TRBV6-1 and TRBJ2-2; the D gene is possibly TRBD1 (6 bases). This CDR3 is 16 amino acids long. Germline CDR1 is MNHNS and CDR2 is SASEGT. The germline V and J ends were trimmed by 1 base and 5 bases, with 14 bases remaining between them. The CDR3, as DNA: TGTGCCAGCAGTGAAGGGAGCGGACAGAGGACCGGGGAGCTGTTTTTT. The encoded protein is CASSEGSGQRTGELFF.

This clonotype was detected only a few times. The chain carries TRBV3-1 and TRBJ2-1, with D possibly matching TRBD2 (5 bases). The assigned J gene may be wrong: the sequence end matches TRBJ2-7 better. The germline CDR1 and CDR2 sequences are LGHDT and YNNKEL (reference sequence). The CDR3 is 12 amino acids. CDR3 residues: CASSQGGCEQYF. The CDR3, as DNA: TGTGCCAGCAGCCAAGGAGGGTGCGAGCAGTACTTC.

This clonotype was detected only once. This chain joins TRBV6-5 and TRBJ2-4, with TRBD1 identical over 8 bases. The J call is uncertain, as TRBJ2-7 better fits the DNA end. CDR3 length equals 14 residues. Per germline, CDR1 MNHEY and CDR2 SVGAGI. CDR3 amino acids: CATARQGLTYEQYF. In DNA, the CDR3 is TGTGCCACCGCGCGACAGGGGTTAACCTACGAGCAGTACTTC.

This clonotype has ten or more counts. The CDR3 DNA is TGTGCCAGCAACCCTGGGACAGGAGAGAATTCACCCCTCCACTTT. Translated, it gives CASNPGTGENSPLHF. The chain joins TRBV6-5 to TRBJ1-6, with 8 bases identical to TRBD1. In germline, CDR1 is MNHEY, CDR2 SVGAGI. The length of the CDR3 is 15 residues. The V gene end was trimmed by 7 bases and the J gene end by 7 bases; junction bases not matched to a gene: 9.

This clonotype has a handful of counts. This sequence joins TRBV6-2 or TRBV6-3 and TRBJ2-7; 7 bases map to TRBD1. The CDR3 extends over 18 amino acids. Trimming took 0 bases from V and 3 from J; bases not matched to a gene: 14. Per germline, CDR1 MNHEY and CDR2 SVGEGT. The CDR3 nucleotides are TGTGCCAGCAGTTACTCGAAATTAAGGGACAGATCTTACTACGAGCAGTACTTC. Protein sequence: CASSYSKLRDRSYYEQYF.

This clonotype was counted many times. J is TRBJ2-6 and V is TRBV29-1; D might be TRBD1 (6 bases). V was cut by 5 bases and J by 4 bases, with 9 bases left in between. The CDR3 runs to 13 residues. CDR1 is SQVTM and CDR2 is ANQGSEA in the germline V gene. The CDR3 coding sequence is TGCAGCGTTAACAGGGCCGGGGCCAACGTCCTGACTTTC. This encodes CSVNRAGANVLTF.

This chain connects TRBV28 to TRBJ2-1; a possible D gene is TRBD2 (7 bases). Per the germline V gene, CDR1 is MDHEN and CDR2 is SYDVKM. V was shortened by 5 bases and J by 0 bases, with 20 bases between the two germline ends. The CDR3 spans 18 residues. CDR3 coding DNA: TGTGCCAGCAGTAGCTGGGGGGGGGGCAGAAGCTCCTACAATGAGCAGTTCTTC. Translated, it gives CASSSWGGGRSSYNEQFF.

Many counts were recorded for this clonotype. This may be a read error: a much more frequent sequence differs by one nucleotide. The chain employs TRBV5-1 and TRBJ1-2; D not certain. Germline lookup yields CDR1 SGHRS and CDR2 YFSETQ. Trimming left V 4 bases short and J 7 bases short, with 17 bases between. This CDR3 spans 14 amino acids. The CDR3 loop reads CASSVSTGLGGYTF. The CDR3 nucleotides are TGCGCCAGCAGCGTGTCCACGGGGTTAGGTGGCTACACCTTC. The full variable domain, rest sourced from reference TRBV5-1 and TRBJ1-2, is KAGVTQTPRYLIKTRGQQVTLSCSPISGHRSVSWYQQTPGQGLQFLFEYFSETQRNKGNFPGRFSGRQFSNSRSEMNVSTLELGDSALYLCASSVSTGLGGYTFGSGTRLTVV.

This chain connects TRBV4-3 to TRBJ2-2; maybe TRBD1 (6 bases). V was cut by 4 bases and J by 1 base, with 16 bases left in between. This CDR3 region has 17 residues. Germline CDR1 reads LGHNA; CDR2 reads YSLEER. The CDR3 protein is CASSRVTGSGNTGELFF. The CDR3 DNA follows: TGCGCCAGCAGCCGAGTAACAGGGTCGGGGAACACCGGGGAGCTGTTTTTT.

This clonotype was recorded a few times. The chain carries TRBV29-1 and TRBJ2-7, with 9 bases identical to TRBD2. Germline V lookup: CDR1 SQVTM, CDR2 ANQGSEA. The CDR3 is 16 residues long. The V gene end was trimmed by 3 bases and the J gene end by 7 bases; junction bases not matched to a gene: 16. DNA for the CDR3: TGCAGCGTTGATGGCGGGAGGGAGGCGACCTACAATGAGCAGTACTTC. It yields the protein CSVDGGREATYNEQYF.

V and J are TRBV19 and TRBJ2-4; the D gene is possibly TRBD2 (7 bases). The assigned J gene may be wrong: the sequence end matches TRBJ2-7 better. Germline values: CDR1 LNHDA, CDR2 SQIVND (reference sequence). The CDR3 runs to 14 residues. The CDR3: CASSIHAGAGEQYF. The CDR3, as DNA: TGTGCCAGTAGTATCCACGCGGGGGCTGGCGAGCAGTACTTC.

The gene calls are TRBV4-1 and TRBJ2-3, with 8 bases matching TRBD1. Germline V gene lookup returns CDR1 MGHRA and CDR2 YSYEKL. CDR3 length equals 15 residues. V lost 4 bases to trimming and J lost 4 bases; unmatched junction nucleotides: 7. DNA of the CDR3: TGCGCCAGCAGCCGGCCAGGGGGCGCCGCAGATACGCAGTATTTT. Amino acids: CASSRPGGAADTQYF.

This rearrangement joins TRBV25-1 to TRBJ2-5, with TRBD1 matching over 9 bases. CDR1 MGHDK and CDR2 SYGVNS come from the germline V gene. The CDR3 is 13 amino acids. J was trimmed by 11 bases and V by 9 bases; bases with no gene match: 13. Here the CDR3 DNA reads TGTGCCAGTACCGGGACAGGGCCGAGGGAGCAGTACTTC. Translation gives CASTGTGPREQYF.

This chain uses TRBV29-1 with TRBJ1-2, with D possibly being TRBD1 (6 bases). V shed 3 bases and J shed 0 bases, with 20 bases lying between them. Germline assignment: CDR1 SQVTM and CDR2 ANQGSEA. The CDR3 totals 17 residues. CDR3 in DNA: TGCAGCGTTGAGATTGGACGGGGGGCCAGAGCTAACTATGGCTACACCTTC. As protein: CSVEIGRGARANYGYTF.

The CDR3 nucleotides read TGTGCCAGCAGTTTATCGATACCAAGCTCCTATAATTCACCCCTCCACTTT. Encoded protein: CASSLSIPSSYNSPLHF. V and J are TRBV27 and TRBJ1-6; D gene uncertain. There are 17 residues in the CDR3. Germline assignment: CDR1 MNHEY and CDR2 SMNVEV (reference sequence). V was pared by 0 bases and J by 0 bases, with 9 bases between.

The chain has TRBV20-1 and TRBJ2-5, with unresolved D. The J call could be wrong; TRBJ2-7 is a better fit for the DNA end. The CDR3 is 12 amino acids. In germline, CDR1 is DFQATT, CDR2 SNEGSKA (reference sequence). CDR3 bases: TGCAGTGCTCTCGGCCGAGACTACGAGCAGTACTTC. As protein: CSALGRDYEQYF.

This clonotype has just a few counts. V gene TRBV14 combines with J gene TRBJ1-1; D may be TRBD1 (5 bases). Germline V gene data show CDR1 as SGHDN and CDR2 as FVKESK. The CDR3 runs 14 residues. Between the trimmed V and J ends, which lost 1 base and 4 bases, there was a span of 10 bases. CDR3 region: CASSQAGAFTEAFF. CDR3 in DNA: TGTGCCAGCAGCCAAGCTGGGGCGTTCACTGAAGCTTTCTTT.

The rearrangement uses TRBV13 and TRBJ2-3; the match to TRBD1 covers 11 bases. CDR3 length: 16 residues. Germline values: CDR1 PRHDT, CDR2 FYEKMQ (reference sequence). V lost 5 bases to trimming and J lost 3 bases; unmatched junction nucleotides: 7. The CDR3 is CASSPGTGGVTDTQYF. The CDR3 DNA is TGTGCCAGCAGCCCCGGGACAGGGGGAGTGACAGATACGCAGTATTTT.

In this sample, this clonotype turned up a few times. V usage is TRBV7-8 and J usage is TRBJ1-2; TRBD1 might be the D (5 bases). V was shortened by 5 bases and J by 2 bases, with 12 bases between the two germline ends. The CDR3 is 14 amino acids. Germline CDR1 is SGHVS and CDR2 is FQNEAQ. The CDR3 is CASSPRQTNYGYTF. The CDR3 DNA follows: TGTGCCAGCAGCCCTCGACAGACCAACTATGGCTACACCTTC.

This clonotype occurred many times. The CDR3 DNA reads as TGTGCCAGCAGTTCGGGAACACGCTACGAGCAGTACTTC. As protein: CASSSGTRYEQYF. J is TRBJ2-7 and V is TRBV6-2 or TRBV6-3; maybe TRBD2 (5 bases). The germline gives CDR1 MNHEY, CDR2 SVGEGT. The CDR3 is 13 residues long. V lost 4 bases and J 3 bases, leaving 10 bases between the germline ends.

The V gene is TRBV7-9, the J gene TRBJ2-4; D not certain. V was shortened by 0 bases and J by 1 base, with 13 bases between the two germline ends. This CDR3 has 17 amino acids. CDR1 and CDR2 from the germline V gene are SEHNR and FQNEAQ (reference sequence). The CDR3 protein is CASSLAQAAAAKNIQYF. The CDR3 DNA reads TGTGCCAGCAGCTTAGCGCAGGCCGCAGCCGCCAAAAACATTCAGTACTTC.

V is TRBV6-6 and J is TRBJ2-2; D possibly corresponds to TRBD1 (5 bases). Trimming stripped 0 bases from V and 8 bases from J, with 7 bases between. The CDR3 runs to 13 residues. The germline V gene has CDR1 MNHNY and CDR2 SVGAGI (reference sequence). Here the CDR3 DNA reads TGTGCCAGCAGTTACTCGCAGGGTGGGGAGCTGTTTTTT. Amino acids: CASSYSQGGELFF.

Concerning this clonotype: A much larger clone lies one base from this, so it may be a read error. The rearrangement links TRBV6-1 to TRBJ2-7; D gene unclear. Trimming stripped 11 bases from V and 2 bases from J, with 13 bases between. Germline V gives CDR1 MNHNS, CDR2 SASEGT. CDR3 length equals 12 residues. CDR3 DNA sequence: TGTGCCGGCCTGGACGTAGCCTACGAGCAGTACTTC. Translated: CAGLDVAYEQYF.

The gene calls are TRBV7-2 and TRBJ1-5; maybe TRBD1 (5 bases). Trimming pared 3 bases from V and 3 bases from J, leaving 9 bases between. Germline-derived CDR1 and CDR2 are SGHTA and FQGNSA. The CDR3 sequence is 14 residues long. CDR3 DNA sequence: TGTGCCAGCAGCTTGACAGCTCTCAATCAGCCCCAGCATTTT. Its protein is CASSLTALNQPQHF. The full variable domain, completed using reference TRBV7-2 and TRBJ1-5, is GAGVSQSPSNKVTEKGKDVELRCDPISGHTALYWYRQSLGQGLEFLIYFQGNSAPDKSGLPSDRFSAERTGGSVSTLTIQRTQQEDSAVYLCASSLTALNQPQHFGDGTRLSIL.

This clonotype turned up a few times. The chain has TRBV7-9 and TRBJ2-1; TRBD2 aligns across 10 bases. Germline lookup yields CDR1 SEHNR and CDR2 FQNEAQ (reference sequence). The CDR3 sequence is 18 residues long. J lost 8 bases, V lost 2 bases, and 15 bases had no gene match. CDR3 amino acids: CASSLLPSGRPRGDEQFF. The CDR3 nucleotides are TGTGCCAGCAGCTTATTACCTAGCGGGAGACCACGCGGTGATGAGCAGTTCTTC. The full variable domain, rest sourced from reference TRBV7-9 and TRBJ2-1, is DTGVSQNPRHKITKRGQNVTFRCDPISEHNRLYWYRQTLGQGPEFLTYFQNEAQLEKSRLLSDRFSAERPKGSFSTLEIQRTEQGDSAMYLCASSLLPSGRPRGDEQFFGPGTRLTVL.

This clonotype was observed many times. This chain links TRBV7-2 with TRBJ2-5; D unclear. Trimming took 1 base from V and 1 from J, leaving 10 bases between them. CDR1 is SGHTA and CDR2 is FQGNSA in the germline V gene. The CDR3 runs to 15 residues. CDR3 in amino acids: CASSLVPGTQETQYF. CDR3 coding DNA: TGTGCCAGCAGCTTAGTCCCAGGAACCCAAGAGACCCAGTACTTC.